This T cell receptor beta chain stems from a study of blood T cell repertoires in COVID-19. Overall study context: Researchers got acute and convalescent COVID-19 samples from the United States, Italy and Spain. The cDNA or gDNA used as material had been derived from T cells, B-cell-depleted T cells, or PBMCs.

Methods used by the authors: Reference gene primer amplification yielded estimated nucleated cell counts. Using immunoSEQ multiplex PCR, the repertoire was profiled, and TCRdb retains in-frame clones only, with some absent. V, J and clone size were drawn from that table, and D and trimming were deduced from the DNA. Altogether hundreds of thousands of clones are present, almost 85% being singletons, with the ten largest covering approximately 5.1%. Losses at the gene ends were 1 base for V and 5 bases for J; bases not matched to a gene: 7. CDR3 size: 17 residues. CDR1 LGHNA and CDR2 YSLEER come from the germline V gene.

The receptor was derived from a man aged 45 to 65 with active or convalescent COVID-19. Input material: peripheral blood. The rearrangement joins TRBV4-3 to TRBJ2-1; the match to TRBD2 covers 11 bases. CDR3 in amino acids: CASSQGVAGGPDNEQFF. CDR3 DNA: TGCGCCAGCAGCCAAGGGGTAGCGGGAGGGCCAGACAATGAGCAGTTCTTC.